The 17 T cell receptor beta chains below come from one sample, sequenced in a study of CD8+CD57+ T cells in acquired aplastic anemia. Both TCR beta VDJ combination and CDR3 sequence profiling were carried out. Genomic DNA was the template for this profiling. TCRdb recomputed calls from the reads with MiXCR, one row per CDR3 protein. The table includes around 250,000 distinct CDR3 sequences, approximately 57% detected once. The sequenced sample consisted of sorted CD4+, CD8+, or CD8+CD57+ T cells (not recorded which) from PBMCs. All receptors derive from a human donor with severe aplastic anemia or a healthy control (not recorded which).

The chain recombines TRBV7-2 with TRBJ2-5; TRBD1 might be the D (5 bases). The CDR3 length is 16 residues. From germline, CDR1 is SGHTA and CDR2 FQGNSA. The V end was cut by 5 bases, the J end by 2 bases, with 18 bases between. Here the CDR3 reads CASSPGIGVGQETQYF. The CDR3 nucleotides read TGTGCCAGCAGCCCAGGGATAGGGGTAGGACAAGAGACCCAGTACTTC.

Here the CDR3 reads CSARTGGNTIYF. The CDR3 bases are TGCAGTGCCAGGACAGGCGGAAACACCATATATTTT. The chain links TRBV20-1 to TRBJ1-3; 7 nucleotides agree with TRBD1. Germline CDR1 is DFQATT and CDR2 is SNEGSKA (reference sequence). The CDR3 is made up of 12 amino acids. The trim removed 6 bases at V and 4 bases at J, leaving 3 bases unmatched.

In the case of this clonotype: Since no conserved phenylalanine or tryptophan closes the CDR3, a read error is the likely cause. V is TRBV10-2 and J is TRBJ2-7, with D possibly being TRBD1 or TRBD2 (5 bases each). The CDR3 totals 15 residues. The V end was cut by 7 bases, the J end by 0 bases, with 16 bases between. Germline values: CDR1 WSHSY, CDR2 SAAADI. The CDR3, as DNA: TGCGCCAGCACCTCGTCCCCAGGGAGCTCCTACGAGCAGTACCTC. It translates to CASTSSPGSSYEQYL.

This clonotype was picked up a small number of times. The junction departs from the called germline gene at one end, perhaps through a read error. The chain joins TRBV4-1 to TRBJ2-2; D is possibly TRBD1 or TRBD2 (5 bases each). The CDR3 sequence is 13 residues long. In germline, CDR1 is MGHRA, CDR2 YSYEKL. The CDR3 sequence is CASRPTRGGELFF. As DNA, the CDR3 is TGTGCCAGCAGGCCAACGAGGGGCGGGGAGCTGTTTTTT.

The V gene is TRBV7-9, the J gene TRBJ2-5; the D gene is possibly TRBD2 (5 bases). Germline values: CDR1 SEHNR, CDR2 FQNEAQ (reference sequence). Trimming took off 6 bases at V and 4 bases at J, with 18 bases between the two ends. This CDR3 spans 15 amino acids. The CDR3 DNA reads TGTGCCAGCAGTTTATCGGGGATGGCAGTAGAGACCCAGTACTTC. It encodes CASSLSGMAVETQYF.

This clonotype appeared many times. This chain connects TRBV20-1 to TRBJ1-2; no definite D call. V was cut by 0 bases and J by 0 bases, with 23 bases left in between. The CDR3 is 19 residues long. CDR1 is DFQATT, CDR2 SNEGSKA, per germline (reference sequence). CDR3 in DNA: TGCAGTGCTAGAGATCCCCAGGCTAGCCAACTCTCCTCTAACTATGGCTACACCTTC. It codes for CSARDPQASQLSSNYGYTF.

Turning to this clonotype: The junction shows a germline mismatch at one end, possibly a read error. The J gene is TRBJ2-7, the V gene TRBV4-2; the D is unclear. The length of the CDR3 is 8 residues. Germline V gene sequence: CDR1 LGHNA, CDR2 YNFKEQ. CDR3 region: CASSYSTF. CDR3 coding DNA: TGTGCCAGCAGTTACTCGACTTTT.

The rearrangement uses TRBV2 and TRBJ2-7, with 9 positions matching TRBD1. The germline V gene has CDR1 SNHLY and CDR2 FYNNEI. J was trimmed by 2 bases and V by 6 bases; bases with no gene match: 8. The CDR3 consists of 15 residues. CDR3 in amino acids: CASSPDRGGTYEQYF. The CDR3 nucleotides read TGTGCCAGCAGCCCGGACAGGGGAGGAACCTACGAGCAGTACTTC.

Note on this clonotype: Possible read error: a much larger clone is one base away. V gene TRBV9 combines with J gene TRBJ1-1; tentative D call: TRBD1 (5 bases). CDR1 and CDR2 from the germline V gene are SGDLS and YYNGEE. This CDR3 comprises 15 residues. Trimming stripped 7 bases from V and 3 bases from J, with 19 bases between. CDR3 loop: CASGWAAGFDTEAFF. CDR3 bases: TGTGCCAGCGGCTGGGCGGCAGGGTTTGACACTGAAGCTTTCTTT.

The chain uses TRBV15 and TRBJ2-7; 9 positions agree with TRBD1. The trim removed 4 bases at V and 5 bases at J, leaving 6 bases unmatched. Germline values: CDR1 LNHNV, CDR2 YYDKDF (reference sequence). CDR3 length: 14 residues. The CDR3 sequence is CATSIRQGGNEQYF. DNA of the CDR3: TGTGCCACCAGCATCAGACAGGGGGGGAACGAGCAGTACTTC.

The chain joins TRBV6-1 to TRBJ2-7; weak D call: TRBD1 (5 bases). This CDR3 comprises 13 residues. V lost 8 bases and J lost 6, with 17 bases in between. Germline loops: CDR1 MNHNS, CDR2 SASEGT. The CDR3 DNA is TGTGCCAGCTCACCGGCCCAGGGATCCGAGCAGTACTTC. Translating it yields CASSPAQGSEQYF.

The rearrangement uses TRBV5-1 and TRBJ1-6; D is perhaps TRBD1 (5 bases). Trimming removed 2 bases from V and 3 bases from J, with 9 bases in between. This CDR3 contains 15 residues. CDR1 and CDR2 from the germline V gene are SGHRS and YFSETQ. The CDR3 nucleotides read TGCGCCAGCAGCTTCACAGGTGACTATAATTCACCCCTCCACTTT. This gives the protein CASSFTGDYNSPLHF.

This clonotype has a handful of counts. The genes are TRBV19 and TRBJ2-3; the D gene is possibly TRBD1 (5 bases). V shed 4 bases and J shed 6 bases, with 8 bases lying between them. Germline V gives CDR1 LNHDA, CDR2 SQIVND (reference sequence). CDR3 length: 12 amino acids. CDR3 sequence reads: CASSRQFDTQYF. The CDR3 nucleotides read TGTGCCAGTAGTAGACAGTTCGATACGCAGTATTTT.

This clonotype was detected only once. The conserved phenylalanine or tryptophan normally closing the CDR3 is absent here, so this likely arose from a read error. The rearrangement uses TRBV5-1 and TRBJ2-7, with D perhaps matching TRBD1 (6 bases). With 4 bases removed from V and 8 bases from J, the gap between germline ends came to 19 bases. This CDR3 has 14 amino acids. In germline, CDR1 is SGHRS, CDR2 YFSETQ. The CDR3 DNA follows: TGCGCCAGCAGCCCCAAGGCAGGGGCATATAAGCAGTACCTC. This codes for CASSPKAGAYKQYL.

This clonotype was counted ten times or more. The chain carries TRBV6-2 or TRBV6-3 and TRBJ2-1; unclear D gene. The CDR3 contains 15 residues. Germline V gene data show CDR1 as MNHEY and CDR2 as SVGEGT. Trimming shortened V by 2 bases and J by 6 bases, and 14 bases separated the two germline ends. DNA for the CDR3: TGTGCCAGCAGTTACCCTCTCTACTTGGCCAATGAGCAGTTCTTC. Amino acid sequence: CASSYPLYLANEQFF.

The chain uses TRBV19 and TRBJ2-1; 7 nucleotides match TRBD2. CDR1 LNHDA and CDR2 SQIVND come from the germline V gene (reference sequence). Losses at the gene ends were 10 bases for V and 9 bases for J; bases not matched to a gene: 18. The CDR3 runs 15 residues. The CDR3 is CATLAGSRSGAEQFF. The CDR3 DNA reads TGTGCCACCTTAGCCGGGTCGAGAAGCGGGGCTGAGCAGTTCTTC.

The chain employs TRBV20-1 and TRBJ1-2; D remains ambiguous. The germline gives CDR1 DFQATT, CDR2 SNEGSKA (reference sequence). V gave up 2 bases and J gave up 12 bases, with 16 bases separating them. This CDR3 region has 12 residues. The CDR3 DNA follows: TGCAGTGCTAGATGGCGAGAAGCTGGAAACACCTTC. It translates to CSARWREAGNTF.